This T cell receptor beta chain was sequenced during a study of a mutant IDH1 vaccine in newly diagnosed glioma. Background on the study: Treated patients were around 62% male, around 38% female, mean age roughly 39 years. Most patients had received both radiotherapy and temozolomide, the prior options being radiotherapy, temozolomide, or both.

The time point here: baseline, week 1 (first vaccination visit). Treatment noted: pre-vaccination baseline after standard-of-care therapy. The donors' diagnosis was new WHO grade 3 or 4 astrocytoma that was IDH1-mutant and ATRX-lost. As for this clone: The antigen remains unidentified.

The germline V gene encodes CDR1 LGHNA and CDR2 YSLEER. The CDR3 has 14 residues. V shed 0 bases, J shed 4 bases, and the junction held 1 base outside the gene matches. Whole-study results and caveats: Researchers report vaccine-induced immune responses in about 93% of patients.

Only in-frame clones appear in the TCRdb table, and some are missing; sequencing was by immunoSEQ multiplex PCR. Of roughly 35,000 clones in the sample, about nine tenths were seen once. This material consisted of PBMCs, taken from a glioma patient treated with radiotherapy, temozolomide or both. This sequence originates from a woman aged 40-49 years with glioma. The V and J genes are TRBV4-3 and TRBJ1-1; 8 positions match TRBD1. The CDR3 coding sequence is TGCGCCAGCAGCCAAGAGGACAGGGTCACTGAAGCTTTCTTT. Its protein is CASSQEDRVTEAFF.